These 23 T cell receptor beta chains were all obtained from the same sample, sequenced in a study of shared clonotypes between healthy human individuals. The table came from immunoSEQ multiplex PCR; TCRdb's copy has only in-frame clones and leaves some out. The sample holds approximately 640,000 clones, 80% to 95% seen once. Sequencing was done on a sample of memory CD8+ T cells from PBMCs. The subset: CD45RO+ cells pooled with CCR7-negative TemRA cells. All receptors derive from a man younger than 30 in good health. Some clones in this sample may be carry-over from other donors' samples.

V usage is TRBV7-8 and J usage is TRBJ2-7, with a possible D match to TRBD2 (6 bases). Trimming stripped 4 bases from V and 1 base from J, with 14 bases between. The CDR3 contains 15 residues. The germline CDR1 and CDR2 sequences are SGHVS and FQNEAQ. CDR3: CASSSLGRLSYEQYF. The CDR3 DNA reads TGTGCCAGCAGCTCCCTTGGGAGGCTGTCCTACGAGCAGTACTTC.

The V call is TRBV5-6, the J call TRBJ2-1; D is ambiguous. CDR1 is SGHDT and CDR2 is YYEEEE in the germline V gene. Trimming took off 3 bases at V and 1 base at J, with 11 bases between the two ends. CDR3 length: 15 residues. The CDR3 sequence: CASSSDTISYNEQFF. For the CDR3, the DNA is TGTGCCAGCAGCTCCGACACAATATCCTACAATGAGCAGTTCTTC.

The CDR3 DNA sequence: TGTGCCAGCAGCTTAGTCGGGAGGGCCAGTGAGCAGTTCTTC. This translates into CASSLVGRASEQFF. V is TRBV7-3 and J is TRBJ2-1, with TRBD2 matching over 8 bases. V gave up 2 bases and J gave up 9 bases; unmatched junction bases: 6. Germline V CDR1 and CDR2: SGHTA, FQGTGA. This CDR3 has 14 residues.

The V and J genes are TRBV7-9 and TRBJ2-1; D is ambiguous. CDR1 and CDR2 (germline): SEHNR, FQNEAQ (reference sequence). V was cut by 3 bases and J by 9 bases, with 12 bases left in between. The CDR3 runs 13 residues. The CDR3 DNA reads as TGTGCCAGCAGCTTCCTCTCCGTTGCTGAGCAGTTCTTC. It yields the protein CASSFLSVAEQFF.

The CDR3 bases are TGCGCCAGCAGTGAACGGCTAAATTCACCCCTCCACTTT. This sequence encodes CASSERLNSPLHF. The rearrangement uses TRBV10-2 and TRBJ1-6; no definite D call. The germline gives CDR1 WSHSY, CDR2 SAAADI. The CDR3 runs to 13 residues. Trimming left V 3 bases short and J 7 bases short, with 7 bases between.

Note on this clone: Other DNA sequences of this sample code for an identical CDR3. The chain has TRBV11-2 and TRBJ2-1; D gene ambiguous. The CDR3 extends over 11 amino acids. V was pared by 1 base and J by 9 bases, with 4 bases between. Germline CDR1 is SGHAT and CDR2 is FQNNGV. The CDR3 loop reads CASSLGVEQFF. The DNA for the CDR3 is TGTGCCAGCAGCTTAGGGGTTGAGCAGTTCTTC.

This rearrangement joins TRBV11-3 to TRBJ2-7; D might be TRBD2 (6 bases). Germline lookup yields CDR1 SGHNT and CDR2 YENEEA. V lost 3 bases, J lost 2 bases, and 20 bases lay in between. The CDR3 loop spans 17 amino acids. The CDR3 sequence is CASSFGAGTGDPYEQYF. The CDR3 region has the DNA TGTGCCAGCAGCTTTGGAGCAGGGACTGGGGATCCCTACGAGCAGTACTTC.

The J gene is TRBJ2-2, the V gene TRBV30, with D possibly being TRBD2 (6 bases). The ends were cut back, 4 bases at V and 3 bases at J, with 15 bases in the middle. This CDR3 is 15 amino acids long. CDR1 is GTSNPN, CDR2 SVGIG, per germline (reference sequence). Written as DNA, the CDR3 is TGTGCCTGGAATCCGGGGGTCGGCGACACCGGGGAGCTGTTTTTT. This encodes CAWNPGVGDTGELFF.

This chain uses TRBV6-5 with TRBJ2-5; 8 bases line up with TRBD1. The J call may not be correct, given that the DNA end is closer to TRBJ2-7. Looked up from germline, CDR1 is MNHEY and CDR2 is SVGAGI. The CDR3 is 14 amino acids. The CDR3 DNA is TGTGCCAGCAGTTACATCGGACAGGGCAGCGAGCAGTACTTC. Translated, it gives CASSYIGQGSEQYF.

V and J are TRBV5-6 and TRBJ1-2, with 9 bases aligning to TRBD1. V lost 2 bases and J lost 5; bases outside the gene matches: 7. In germline, CDR1 is SGHDT, CDR2 YYEEEE. The CDR3 sequence is 15 residues long. The CDR3 coding sequence is TGTGCCAGCAGCTTACAGGGGGCGATCCTGTATGGCTACACCTTC. Amino acids: CASSLQGAILYGYTF.

This clone showed up just once. V usage is TRBV7-9 and J usage is TRBJ2-5; a possible D gene is TRBD2 (5 bases). V gave up 8 bases and J gave up 2 bases, with 12 bases separating them. The germline V gene encodes CDR1 SEHNR and CDR2 FQNEAQ (reference sequence). This CDR3 has 13 amino acids. The DNA of the CDR3 is TGTGCCAGCCTGTCGACGGGACAAGAGACCCAGTACTTC. Its translation: CASLSTGQETQYF.

The rearrangement joins TRBV6-5 to TRBJ1-1; the D gene is possibly TRBD1 (5 bases). Trimming stripped 0 bases from V and 2 bases from J, with 13 bases between. The length of the CDR3 is 16 residues. Germline CDR1 reads MNHEY; CDR2 reads SVGAGI. The CDR3 sequence is CASSYSLGLINTEAFF. CDR3 DNA sequence: TGTGCCAGCAGTTACTCTTTGGGACTGATAAACACTGAAGCTTTCTTT.

The J gene is TRBJ1-1, the V gene TRBV7-8, with unresolved D. Germline loops: CDR1 SGHVS, CDR2 FQNEAQ. The CDR3 has 13 amino acids. The V and J ends lost 3 bases and 0 bases respectively, with 5 bases between them. The CDR3 spells CASSFLMNTEAFF. The CDR3 DNA reads TGTGCCAGCAGCTTTCTAATGAACACTGAAGCTTTCTTT.

The V and J genes are TRBV7-3 and TRBJ2-6; 7 bases line up with TRBD1. The trim removed 3 bases at V and 1 base at J, leaving 6 bases unmatched. Germline CDR1 and CDR2: SGHTA and FQGTGA. The CDR3 totals 17 residues. The CDR3 sequence is CASSFRTGPSGANVLTF. CDR3 bases: TGTGCCAGCAGCTTTCGGACAGGTCCTTCTGGGGCCAACGTCCTGACTTTC. Supplemented by reference TRBV7-3 and TRBJ2-6, the full variable domain reads GAGVSQTPSNKVTEKGKYVELRCDPISGHTALYWYRQSLGQGPEFLIYFQGTGAADDSGLPNDRFFAVRPEGSVSTLKIQRTERGDSAVYLCASSFRTGPSGANVLTFGAGSRLTVL.

The chain carries TRBV5-4 and TRBJ1-2; 10 positions agree with TRBD1. The CDR3 extends over 15 amino acids. V was pared by 2 bases and J by 3 bases, with 4 bases of the junction left unmatched. Looked up from germline, CDR1 is SGHNT and CDR2 is YYREEE (reference sequence). CDR3 nucleotides: TGTGCCAGCAGCTTAGATGACAGGGGGCACTATGGCTACACCTTC. It is translated as CASSLDDRGHYGYTF.

J is TRBJ1-2 and V is TRBV27; 7 bases fit TRBD1. Germline CDR1 is MNHEY and CDR2 is SMNVEV (reference sequence). The CDR3 runs to 13 residues. The V segment lost 11 bases and the J segment 4 bases; nucleotides outside the gene matches: 10. CDR3 nucleotides: TGTGCCCAGGGGGGGGCAGCAAGCTATGGCTACACCTTC. Its translation: CAQGGAASYGYTF.

The genes are TRBV19 and TRBJ2-1; 11 bases agree with TRBD2. Losses at the gene ends were 3 bases for V and 3 bases for J; bases not matched to a gene: 7. The CDR3 has 17 residues. Germline V gene lookup returns CDR1 LNHDA and CDR2 SQIVND (reference sequence). The CDR3 is CASSISLTSGIYNEQFF. CDR3 DNA: TGTGCCAGTAGTATTTCTCTGACTAGCGGGATCTACAATGAGCAGTTCTTC.

This sequence joins TRBV14 and TRBJ2-2; D is undetermined. Germline V gene data show CDR1 as SGHDN and CDR2 as FVKESK. The CDR3 covers 13 residues. The germline V and J ends were trimmed by 0 bases and 6 bases, with 5 bases remaining between them. The CDR3 reads CASSQDRAGELFF. For the CDR3, the DNA is TGTGCCAGCAGCCAAGATCGGGCCGGGGAGCTGTTTTTT.

This clone was counted many times. V is TRBV28 and J is TRBJ1-1, with TRBD1 as a possible D gene (6 bases). The CDR3 consists of 15 residues. V lost 5 bases to trimming and J lost 4 bases, with 17 bases between them. Germline CDR1 MDHEN, CDR2 SYDVKM. The CDR3 spells CASSVRGGRATEAFF. The CDR3 region has the DNA TGTGCCAGCAGTGTCCGCGGGGGGCGCGCCACTGAAGCTTTCTTT.

The V call is TRBV7-2, the J call TRBJ2-5; D may be TRBD1 (5 bases). Trimming pared 7 bases from V and 5 bases from J, leaving 14 bases between. This CDR3 is 13 amino acids long. Germline assignment: CDR1 SGHTA and CDR2 FQGNSA. The CDR3 DNA sequence: TGTGCCAGCAACACAGGAACCCTGGAGACCCAGTACTTC. Its translation: CASNTGTLETQYF.

The rearrangement uses TRBV19 and TRBJ1-1, with D unresolved. The V gene lost 5 bases and the J gene lost 3 bases, with 10 bases spanning the gap. Germline V CDR1 and CDR2: LNHDA, SQIVND (reference sequence). CDR3 size: 13 residues. The CDR3 DNA reads as TGTGCCAGTAGTGATCTAGTGTACACTGAAGCTTTCTTT. Translating it yields CASSDLVYTEAFF.

The chain recombines TRBV5-1 with TRBJ2-2, with 9 nucleotides matching TRBD2. The length of the CDR3 is 17 residues. Trimming at V came to 4 bases and at J to 5 bases, leaving 12 bases not matched to a gene. Germline V gene lookup returns CDR1 SGHRS and CDR2 YFSETQ. The CDR3 bases are TGCGCCAGCAGCCCTGGGGGGCGGCTAGCGGGAACCGGGGAGCTGTTTTTT. Translation gives CASSPGGRLAGTGELFF.

V is TRBV9 and J is TRBJ2-1; D perhaps matches TRBD2 (7 bases). V was trimmed by 4 bases and J by 0 bases, leaving 17 bases between them. The CDR3 has 17 amino acids. Germline CDR1 and CDR2: SGDLS and YYNGEE. CDR3 in amino acids: CASSPDGGRSSYNEQFF. The CDR3 nucleotides read TGTGCCAGCAGCCCAGACGGGGGGCGCAGCTCCTACAATGAGCAGTTCTTC.